This TCR beta chain was profiled in a study of memory CD4+ T cells and cytomegalovirus serostatus (dated by TCRdb to the late 2010s). Background on the whole study: The cohort included approximately 35 healthy adults from Belgium, of whom 9 were CMV seropositive and 24 were CMV seronegative. The study sequenced CD4+ memory TCRbeta repertoires of a Belgian cohort with known cytomegalovirus serostatus to replicate a published TCR-based CMV serostatus classifier.

Single viable CD3+CD4+CD8-CD45RO+ cells were sorted as memory CD4+ T cells on a FACSAria II. To determine CMV serostatus, a Roche Elecsys assay was used that detects serum IgG against CMV pp150, pp28, p38 and p52. After thawing, total CD4+ T cells were enriched by positive selection with CD4 magnetic microbeads. The samples came from a different study that was designed specifically to examine the CD4+ T cell memory repertoire. Peripheral blood mononuclear cells were isolated and cryopreserved following standard operating procedures; serum was stored at -80 °C. Staining used CD3-PerCP (BW264/56), CD4-APC (RPA-T4), CD45RO-PE (UCHT1) and CD8-Pacific Orange (3B5) antibodies, with Sytox blue excluding non-viable cells. The Quick-DNA Microprep Kit was used to extract genomic DNA from the sorted cells. TCRbeta DNA was amplified with the immunoSEQ hsTCRbeta kit following the manufacturer's protocol. TCRbeta libraries were sequenced on an Illumina MiSeq instrument. On the study's bioinformatics: Following removal of out-of-frame sequences, approximately 2.1 million distinct TCRbeta sequences were retained, with an average of around 67,000 per individual. Two values were used to score each individual: the count of 150 to 200 previously reported CMV-associated TCRbeta sequences and the total count of productive distinct TCRbeta sequences. A beta-binomial model was reimplemented in Python, and scikit-learn random forests with default parameters were trained on US cohort data. Classifier performance on the Belgian cohort was summarized as median AUC with percentile confidence intervals calculated over 10,000 bootstrap iterations. This immuneACCESS table, as held by TCRdb, lists in-frame sequences with V and J called but not all clones. Of the missing ones, under half trace to an unresolved V gene in checked studies; the others have no known cause. The V and J calls and clone size were taken over from that table, and D and trimming were inferred from the DNA. This sample gives tens of thousands of clones in total; roughly 78% of them show up just once. Together, the top ten hold more than 0.65% of the sample.

Note on this clone: Its recognized antigen is unknown. Base qualities are missing; no much larger clone stands one base away.

CDR3 length: 13 amino acids, cysteine to phenylalanine. Only the CDR3 DNA is retained, 39 bases long and in frame from the first base. Between the V and J ends, shortened by 2 bases and 6 bases respectively, the junction contains 11 bases. Based on the germline V gene (reference sequence), the CDR1 and CDR2 sequences are SGHNT and YYREEE. The research as a whole found: The results were interpreted as suggesting that the CMV-associated TCR signature is mostly present in the CD4+ memory repertoire. A median bootstrapped AUC of almost 0.96 with a 95% CI of 0.76-1.00 was achieved on the Belgian cohort by the original-framework classifier. Unlike the original study, which covered naive and memory CD4+ and CD8+ populations, the Belgian study sequenced only CD4+CD45RO+ memory cells. For CMV serostatus prediction, a median bootstrapped AUC of 0.95 was reached with the original framework, and a median bootstrapped AUC of roughly 0.9 was reached with a US-trained random forest. Among the 150 to 200 previously reported CMV-associated TCRbeta sequences, 60 to 70 showed up in the CD4+ memory repertoires, with each one found in between one and five individuals.

Here the chain combines TRBV5-4 and TRBJ1-1, and TRBD1 may be the D gene, going by 5 matching bases. The material sequenced was memory CD4+ T cells from blood. The TCR comes from an adult in good health and CMV-seronegative. The CDR3 region has the sequence CASSFPGGAEAFF. The nucleotides are TGTGCCAGCAGCTTCCCCGGGGGGGCTGAAGCTTTCTTT.